The clone carrying this T cell receptor beta chain was observed a few times. This entry belongs to a study of read filtering for tumor transcriptome and immune sequencing. Sampling of bone marrow took place during active disease in every patient. The library was built from around 380 ng RNA with molecular barcoded adaptors for alpha/delta and beta/gamma chains. Via MiXCR, TCRdb re-called the reads, giving one row per CDR3 protein. The sample holds about 61,000 distinct CDR3 sequences; nearly 20% are singletons and the top ten take around 15%. Trimming removed 0 bases at V and 11 bases at J, with 17 bases between. In germline, CDR1 is SEHNR, CDR2 FQNEAQ (reference sequence). This CDR3 has 15 amino acids.

This chain connects TRBV7-9 to TRBJ2-1, with D maybe TRBD1 (6 bases). The sample was a population of CD138-negative cells sorted from bone marrow. The TCR originated in a donor older than 35 with multiple myeloma. The CDR3 DNA reads TGTGCCAGCAGCTTAGCGCAGTCCTCCAGGGGAAAGCAGTTCTTC. It translates to CASSLAQSSRGKQFF.